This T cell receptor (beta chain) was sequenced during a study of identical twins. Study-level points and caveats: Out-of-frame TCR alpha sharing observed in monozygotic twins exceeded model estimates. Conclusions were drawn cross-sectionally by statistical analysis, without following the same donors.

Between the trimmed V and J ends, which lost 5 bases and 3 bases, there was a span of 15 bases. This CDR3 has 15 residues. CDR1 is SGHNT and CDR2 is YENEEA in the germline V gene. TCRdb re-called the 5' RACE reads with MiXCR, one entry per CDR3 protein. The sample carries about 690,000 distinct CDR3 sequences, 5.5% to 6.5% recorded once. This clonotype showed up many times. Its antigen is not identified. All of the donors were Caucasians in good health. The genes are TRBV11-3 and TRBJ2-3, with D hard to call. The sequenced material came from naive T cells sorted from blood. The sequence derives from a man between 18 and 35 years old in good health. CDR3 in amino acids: CASSDRTVLTDTQYF. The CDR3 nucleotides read TGTGCCAGCAGCGACCGGACCGTACTTACAGATACGCAGTATTTT.